The 30 T cell receptor beta chains below all came from one sample that was sequenced in a study of tumor-infiltrating lymphocytes in oesophageal squamous cell carcinoma. TCRdb called the PCR reads again in MiXCR, with one record for every CDR3 protein. The sample shows some 22,000 distinct CDR3 sequences, around 35% of them seen only once. Sample: esophageal tumor tissue. Source of these receptors: a male donor with esophageal squamous cell carcinoma.

V gene TRBV9 combines with J gene TRBJ2-7; 8 nucleotides match TRBD1. The CDR3 is 16 amino acids. Germline loops: CDR1 SGDLS, CDR2 YYNGEE. The V gene end was trimmed by 0 bases and the J gene end by 5 bases; junction bases not matched to a gene: 10. The CDR3 DNA reads as TGTGCCAGCAGCGTAGCTCCAGGACAGGGTTACAACGAGCAGTACTTC. Protein product: CASSVAPGQGYNEQYF.

Note on this clonotype: Since a much larger clone is just one base distant, this may be a read error. The V and J genes are TRBV5-3 and TRBJ2-1, with 8 positions matching TRBD2. TRBV5-3 is treated as an ORF (open reading frame) with a function not yet certain. CDR3 size: 13 residues. The CDR3 loop reads CASSSTSDYEQFF. The CDR3 coding sequence is TGTGCCAGCAGCTCGACTAGCGACTACGAGCAGTTCTTC.

In this sample, this clonotype turned up a few times. The final CDR3 position lacks the conserved phenylalanine or tryptophan, pointing to a likely read error. The DNA is left out, because the CDR3 cannot be placed on it with certainty; the CDR3 is given as TCRdb lists it. The chain uses TRBV28 and TRBJ2-1; whether TRBD2, the table's D call, matches the DNA was not checked. From germline, CDR1 is MDHEN and CDR2 SYDVKM. Ends included, the CDR3 has 15 residues. CDR3 loop: CASGDLANYGYTFGS.

This clonotype was counted at least ten times. The V gene is TRBV28, the J gene TRBJ1-5; no definite D call. From germline, CDR1 is MDHEN and CDR2 SYDVKM. V was trimmed by 1 base and J by 0 bases, leaving 7 bases between them. CDR3 length: 15 amino acids. DNA for the CDR3: TGTGCCAGCAGTTTATCATACCTTAGCAATCAGCCCCAGCATTTT. Translating gives CASSLSYLSNQPQHF.

In its sample, this clonotype is medium-sized. The chain employs TRBV7-2 and TRBJ2-7; D remains ambiguous. From germline, CDR1 is SGHTA and CDR2 FQGNSA. The V gene lost 4 bases and the J gene lost 3 bases, with 7 bases spanning the gap. CDR3 length equals 12 residues. CDR3 bases: TGTGCCAGCAGCTCGCCGGGCTACGAGCAGTACTTC. This codes for CASSSPGYEQYF.

This clonotype has at least ten counts. V usage is TRBV10-3 and J usage is TRBJ2-7; weak D call: TRBD1 (5 bases). The V gene lost 3 bases and the J gene lost 10 bases, with 16 bases spanning the gap. Germline CDR1 and CDR2: ENHRY and SYGVKD. The CDR3 sequence is 13 residues long. CDR3 nucleotide sequence: TGTGCCATCAGTGAAGATACCAGGGTCAAACAGTACTTC. Protein product: CAISEDTRVKQYF.

Judged by abundance, this clonotype is medium-sized. The V and J genes are TRBV7-2 and TRBJ2-7; 10 bases are a match to TRBD2. The V segment lost 0 bases and the J segment 1 base; nucleotides outside the gene matches: 0. Germline V gene lookup returns CDR1 SGHTA and CDR2 FQGNSA. This CDR3 region has 15 residues. The CDR3 is CASSLAAGGSYEQYF. CDR3 DNA: TGTGCCAGCAGCTTAGCAGCGGGAGGGTCCTACGAGCAGTACTTC.

Regarding this clonotype: This likely comes from a read error, as the CDR3 has no conserved phenylalanine or tryptophan at its end. The limits of the CDR3 on the DNA are not certain, so only TCRdb's listed CDR3 is given. V is TRBV7-1 and J is TRBJ2-5; the table's D call, TRBD1, was not checked against the DNA. TRBV7-1 is an ORF for which the function is uncertain. Inclusive of both ends, the CDR3 amounts to 19 amino acids. CDR3 sequence reads: CASSTGQGARGANVLTFGN.

This clonotype was counted many times. The V gene is TRBV10-2, the J gene TRBJ2-7; D remains unclear. Between the trimmed V and J ends, which lost 5 bases and 0 bases, there was a span of 8 bases. CDR3 length: 13 residues. Germline CDR1 WSHSY, CDR2 SAAADI. The DNA of the CDR3 is TGCGCCAGCAGTCGAGAGTACTCCTACGAGCAGTACTTC. Translation: CASSREYSYEQYF.

This clonotype occurred many times. One base away lies a much larger clone, so this may be a sequencing read error. The chain uses TRBV6-1 and TRBJ2-1, with D hard to call. Trimming stripped 6 bases from V and 10 bases from J, with 19 bases between. The germline gives CDR1 MNHNS, CDR2 SASEGT. CDR3 length: 14 amino acids. The CDR3 here is CASRKSWNSYEQFF. CDR3 DNA: TGTGCCAGCAGAAAGTCTTGGAACTCCTACGAGCAGTTCTTC.

V is TRBV4-2 and J is TRBJ2-7; the D gene could be TRBD1 or TRBD2 (5 bases each). Germline values: CDR1 LGHNA, CDR2 YNFKEQ. V lost 0 bases and J 7 bases, leaving 16 bases between the germline ends. The CDR3 has 15 amino acids. In nucleotides, the CDR3 is TGTGCCAGCAGCCAAGATCATCAGTTGGGGGTAGAGCAGTACTTC. It is translated as CASSQDHQLGVEQYF.

Notes on this clonotype: A read error may be the cause here, since a much bigger clone is one base away. The genes are TRBV20-1 and TRBJ1-2, with TRBD1 as a possible D gene (6 bases). With 6 bases removed from V and 4 bases from J, the gap between germline ends came to 15 bases. There are 13 residues in the CDR3. Per germline, CDR1 DFQATT and CDR2 SNEGSKA (reference sequence). Written as DNA, the CDR3 is TGCAGTGCCACAACAGGGAAGGCCTATGGCTACACCTTC. Amino acids: CSATTGKAYGYTF.

V and J are TRBV27 and TRBJ2-7; D is unclear. The end of the DNA aligns better with TRBJ2-5, so the J call may be wrong. Germline loops: CDR1 MNHEY, CDR2 SMNVEV (reference sequence). The CDR3 totals 14 residues. CDR3 DNA: TGTGCCAGCAGCGACCTCCAGTACCAAGAGACCCAGTACTTC. This encodes CASSDLQYQETQYF.

The sample holds many counts of this clonotype. The V and J genes are TRBV10-3 and TRBJ1-4; 7 nucleotides align to TRBD1. The CDR3 covers 15 residues. Trimming took 8 bases from V and 0 from J; bases not matched to a gene: 6. Looked up from germline, CDR1 is ENHRY and CDR2 is SYGVKD. The chain's CDR3 is CAIRSGTATNEKLFF. CDR3 DNA sequence: TGTGCCATCCGCTCAGGGACAGCAACTAATGAAAAACTGTTTTTT.

This clonotype occurred many times. The chain links TRBV28 to TRBJ1-4; TRBD1 matches 11 bases. The V gene's germline CDR1 is MDHEN and CDR2 SYDVKM. The CDR3 is 15 amino acids. V lost 2 bases and J lost 5; bases outside the gene matches: 1. The CDR3: CASSLGQGANEKLFF. The CDR3 region has the DNA TGTGCCAGCAGTTTAGGACAGGGGGCCAATGAAAAACTGTTTTTT.

A remark on this clonotype: This is likely a read error, given that the CDR3 carries no conserved phenylalanine or tryptophan at its end. The limits of the CDR3 on the DNA are not certain, so only TCRdb's listed CDR3 is given. The V call is TRBV7-2, the J call TRBJ2-3; the table gives TRBD1 as D, unverified against the DNA. CDR1 and CDR2 from the germline V gene are SGHTA and FQGNSA. A total of 16 residues make up the CDR3, ends included. This chain's CDR3 is CASSLGLWGDEQYFGP.

Judged by abundance, this clonotype is medium-sized. The chain couples TRBV7-8 to TRBJ1-6; the match to TRBD1 covers 12 bases. Trimming took 1 base from V and 7 from J; bases not matched to a gene: 5. Per germline, CDR1 SGHVS and CDR2 FQNEAQ. The CDR3 covers 17 residues. The CDR3 DNA reads as TGTGCCAGCAGCTTAGTGTCGGGACAGGGGGCAAATTCACCCCTCCACTTT. This codes for CASSLVSGQGANSPLHF.

The chain carries TRBV7-6 and TRBJ2-4; TRBD2 aligns across 8 bases. Near its end, the DNA agrees better with TRBJ2-5, so the J call may be wrong. CDR3 size: 16 residues. In germline, CDR1 is SGHVS, CDR2 FNYEAQ. CDR3 nucleotides: TGTGCCAGCAGCCTCTTAGCGGGGCGCTCCCAAGAGACCCAGTACTTC. Encoded protein: CASSLLAGRSQETQYF.

This clonotype was observed many times. The CDR3 loop is CASSLGAARSYNEQYF. In DNA, the CDR3 is TGTGCCAGCAGCTTAGGTGCGGCCCGCTCCTACAATGAGCAGTACTTC. This sequence joins TRBV7-9 and TRBJ2-1; no definite D call. The assigned J gene may be wrong: the sequence end matches TRBJ2-7 better. The CDR3 has 16 residues. In germline, CDR1 is SEHNR, CDR2 FQNEAQ (reference sequence).

Note on this clonotype: Germline is not matched at one junction end, which may reflect a read error. The V call is TRBV5-3, the J call TRBJ1-1; no firm D call. TRBV5-3 is marked as an open reading frame, function uncertain. This CDR3 spans 13 amino acids. Here the CDR3 DNA reads TGTGCCAGCAGCTTGGCCGAGAACACTGAAGCTTTCTTT. Protein sequence: CASSLAENTEAFF.

The V and J genes are TRBV29-1 and TRBJ2-1; D remains ambiguous. V lost 5 bases and J 0 bases, leaving 11 bases between the germline ends. Germline V gives CDR1 SQVTM, CDR2 ANQGSEA. The CDR3 contains 14 residues. The CDR3 DNA follows: TGCAGCGTTCCCGGTTGGAGCTCCTACAATGAGCAGTTCTTC. This sequence encodes CSVPGWSSYNEQFF.

Remarks on this clonotype: The final CDR3 position lacks the conserved phenylalanine or tryptophan, pointing to a likely read error. The DNA is omitted, as the CDR3 cannot be located on it reliably, and the CDR3 follows TCRdb's listing. The chain has TRBV7-2 and TRBJ2-6; the DNA was not used to check the table's D call, TRBD1. The CDR3 is made up of 16 amino acids, end residues included. Germline loops: CDR1 SGHTA, CDR2 FQGNSA. CDR3 loop: CASSLAAISYEQYFGA.

This clonotype has at least ten counts. The chain uses TRBV7-8 and TRBJ2-4; TRBD1 or TRBD2 may be the D gene (5 bases each). Trimming cost V 2 bases and J 7 bases, with 9 bases left between them. Germline V gives CDR1 SGHVS, CDR2 FQNEAQ. This CDR3 has 13 residues. The CDR3 region is CASSLRDGNIQYF. The CDR3 nucleotides are TGTGCCAGCAGCTTACGGGACGGGAACATTCAGTACTTC.

The J gene is TRBJ2-1, the V gene TRBV7-8; TRBD1 might be the D (6 bases). V was pared by 3 bases and J by 4 bases, with 16 bases between. The CDR3 contains 16 residues. Germline CDR1 SGHVS, CDR2 FQNEAQ. CDR3: CASSFYATGKYNEQFF. In nucleotides, the CDR3 is TGTGCCAGCAGCTTCTACGCAACAGGGAAGTACAATGAGCAGTTCTTC.

This clonotype was detected a few times. Germline is not matched at one junction end, which may reflect a read error. J is TRBJ2-2 and V is TRBV7-7; 8 positions agree with TRBD2. The CDR3 is 14 amino acids. Germline CDR1 and CDR2: SSHAT and FNYEAQ (reference sequence). As DNA, the CDR3 is TGTGCTAGCAGCGAACGGGGGGGTGCCGGGGAGCTGTTTTTT. As protein: CASSERGGAGELFF.

This clonotype appeared once. The chain couples TRBV6-1 to TRBJ1-5, with D possibly being TRBD1 (6 bases). The CDR3 extends over 15 amino acids. Germline V lookup: CDR1 MNHNS, CDR2 SASEGT. V lost 5 bases, J lost 4 bases, and 15 bases lay in between. CDR3: CASSMGGEGNQPQHF. The CDR3 DNA reads TGTGCCAGCAGTATGGGGGGCGAAGGAAATCAGCCCCAGCATTTT.

Concerning this clonotype: The junction does not match germline at one end; this may be a read error. The chain carries TRBV6-5 and TRBJ1-1; D is perhaps TRBD1 (5 bases). The CDR3 extends over 14 amino acids. CDR1 is MNHEY and CDR2 is SVGAGI in the germline V gene. CDR3 DNA sequence: TGTGCTCTCCGTTCAGCGGACACGTCCTACGAGCAGTACTTT. The encoded protein is CALRSADTSYEQYF.

This clonotype was observed a handful of times. The rearrangement uses TRBV6-1 and TRBJ2-7, with 11 bases lining up with TRBD2. The DNA matches TRBJ2-5 better at its end, which makes the J call doubtful. The V gene's germline CDR1 is MNHNS and CDR2 SASEGT. The CDR3 length is 15 residues. The chain's CDR3 is CASSVLAGGLETQYF. CDR3 bases: TGTGCCAGCAGTGTATTAGCGGGGGGGCTGGAGACCCAGTACTTC.

At least ten counts were recorded for this clonotype. The CDR3 loop reads CASSSGTSGLYEQYF. The CDR3 nucleotides are TGTGCCAGCAGCTCCGGGACTAGCGGTCTTTACGAGCAGTACTTC. The V call is TRBV7-2, the J call TRBJ2-7; 11 nucleotides agree with TRBD2. The CDR3 is 15 residues long. The germline CDR1 and CDR2 sequences are SGHTA and FQGNSA. Trimming cost V 4 bases and J 4 bases; bases outside gene matches: 6.

This rearrangement joins TRBV7-6 to TRBJ2-1, with 11 bases identical to TRBD2. The end of the DNA fits TRBJ2-7 better, so the J call may be wrong. CDR1 is SGHVS, CDR2 FNYEAQ, per germline. The CDR3 spans 15 residues. CDR3 sequence (DNA): TGTGCCAGCAGCGAAGTTAGCGGGAGGGCCGTCGAGCAGTACTTC. It yields the protein CASSEVSGRAVEQYF.